What follows are 11 T cell receptor beta chains derived from one specimen sequenced in a study of T cell clones after liver transplantation. The method was immunoSEQ multiplex PCR; TCRdb's version includes in-frame clones alone and lacks a portion of them. The data contain about 120,000 clones, 90% of them singletons. This specimen consisted of CD4+ T cells from blood, obtained 12 months after liver transplant. The receptors were sampled from a human patient who received a liver transplant. A subset of T cells may come from the graft donor.

The chain carries TRBV29-1 and TRBJ2-1; 16 nucleotides line up with TRBD2. Trimming removed 6 bases from V and 8 bases from J; junction bases left unmatched: 4. The CDR3 has 14 residues. Germline V gene sequence: CDR1 SQVTM, CDR2 ANQGSEA. The CDR3 loop reads CSVAGTSGRDEQFF. The CDR3, as DNA: TGCAGCGTCGCTGGGACTAGCGGGAGGGATGAGCAGTTCTTC.

The gene calls are TRBV7-3 and TRBJ2-3; D is uncertain. With 4 bases removed from V and 3 bases from J, the gap between germline ends came to 11 bases. Per germline, CDR1 SGHTA and CDR2 FQGTGA. CDR3 length: 14 residues. The CDR3, as DNA: TGTGCCAGCAGCTCCCGAATTGAAACAGATACGCAGTATTTT. Protein product: CASSSRIETDTQYF.

The CDR3 reads CASSEAEETQYF. The CDR3, as DNA: TGTGCCAGCAGTGAAGCAGAAGAGACCCAGTACTTC. The chain employs TRBV6-1 and TRBJ2-5; D gene ambiguous. This CDR3 is built from 12 residues. Germline lookup yields CDR1 MNHNS and CDR2 SASEGT. Deletions cut 0 bases from V and 3 bases from J, with 2 bases between.

V is TRBV7-9 and J is TRBJ2-2; 9 positions agree with TRBD2. The CDR3 is 16 residues long. In germline, CDR1 is SEHNR, CDR2 FQNEAQ (reference sequence). With V trimmed by 5 bases and J by 3 bases, 7 bases remained unmatched. This CDR3 reads CASSVGTSRYTGELFF. Written as DNA, the CDR3 is TGTGCCAGCAGCGTGGGGACTAGCAGATACACCGGGGAGCTGTTTTTT.

This clone was counted a few times. The CDR3 is CASRDHMGNTIYF. DNA for the CDR3: TGTGCCAGCAGGGACCACATGGGGAACACCATATATTTT. The J gene is TRBJ1-3, the V gene TRBV6-5; D remains ambiguous. Germline lookup yields CDR1 MNHEY and CDR2 SVGAGI. This CDR3 contains 13 residues. Trimming left V 6 bases short and J 7 bases short, with 13 bases between.

V and J are TRBV5-6 and TRBJ1-5; possible D gene TRBD1, 5 bases. The germline V gene has CDR1 SGHDT and CDR2 YYEEEE. V was pared by 2 bases and J by 0 bases, with 9 bases between. The CDR3 extends over 15 amino acids. As DNA, the CDR3 is TGTGCCAGCAGCTTAACAGGTTATAGCAATCAGCCCCAGCATTTT. Translated: CASSLTGYSNQPQHF. Using reference TRBV5-6 and TRBJ1-5 for the parts outside the CDR3, the full variable domain is DAGVTQSPTHLIKTRGQQVTLRCSPKSGHDTVSWYQQALGQGPQFIFQYYEEEERQRGNFPDRFSGHQFPNYSSELNVNALLLGDSALYLCASSLTGYSNQPQHFGDGTRLSIL.

The chain is built from TRBV18 and TRBJ2-5, with no clear D. The germline gives CDR1 KGHSH, CDR2 LQKENI. The CDR3 spans 12 residues. V lost 0 bases, J lost 1 base, and 0 bases lay in between. The CDR3 sequence is CASSPPQETQYF. CDR3 nucleotide sequence: TGTGCCAGCTCACCACCCCAAGAGACCCAGTACTTC.

The chain uses TRBV10-3 and TRBJ2-3; D is ambiguous. Germline CDR1 reads ENHRY; CDR2 reads SYGVKD. V gave up 8 bases and J gave up 4 bases, with 10 bases separating them. This CDR3 region has 12 residues. Written as DNA, the CDR3 is TGTGCCATCGGTTCGCAGGCAGATACGCAGTATTTT. Its translation: CAIGSQADTQYF.

The chain recombines TRBV7-2 with TRBJ1-4, with TRBD1 identical over 8 bases. The junction had 5 bases not matched to a gene; V was cut back by 1 base and J by 7 bases. Per germline, CDR1 SGHTA and CDR2 FQGNSA. This CDR3 is 15 amino acids long. CDR3 amino acids: CASSLDRGKGEKLFF. Here the CDR3 DNA reads TGTGCCAGCAGCTTAGACAGGGGGAAGGGTGAAAAACTGTTTTTT.

The rearrangement uses TRBV5-1 and TRBJ2-3; D remains ambiguous. The CDR3 spans 15 residues. Trimming stripped 0 bases from V and 0 bases from J, with 8 bases between. Germline values: CDR1 SGHRS, CDR2 YFSETQ. In DNA form, the CDR3 reads TGCGCCAGCAGCTTGGCGGCAGTAAGCACAGATACGCAGTATTTT. Translating it yields CASSLAAVSTDTQYF. Full variable domain (outside the CDR3, taken from reference TRBV5-1 and TRBJ2-3): KAGVTQTPRYLIKTRGQQVTLSCSPISGHRSVSWYQQTPGQGLQFLFEYFSETQRNKGNFPGRFSGRQFSNSRSEMNVSTLELGDSALYLCASSLAAVSTDTQYFGPGTRLTVL.

Only a few counts were recorded for this clone. Written as DNA, the CDR3 is TGCAGCGTTGCTCCCTACAATGAGCAGTTCTTC. It encodes CSVAPYNEQFF. The rearrangement uses TRBV29-1 and TRBJ2-1; no reliable D call. The CDR3 sequence is 11 residues long. Germline V gene sequence: CDR1 SQVTM, CDR2 ANQGSEA. The germline V and J ends were trimmed by 4 bases and 2 bases, with 3 bases remaining between them.